This T cell receptor beta chain was sequenced for a study of tumor and adjacent non-tumor tissue in lung cancer. This clonotype turned up a few times. What it recognizes is unknown. The junction and the germline gene differ at one end; a read error may be behind it. General study results and limits: Patients with more diverse tumor TCRs had worse survival. Tumor repertoires had a smaller top 100 clone share than normal lung. TCR diversity was significantly greater in tumor than normal lung tissue.

RNA was extracted from bulk tissue without any cell sorting. This non-tumor lung sample came from over 3 cm beyond the tumor edge. Between August and November 2014, newly diagnosed, chemotherapy-naive lung cancer patients underwent thoracic surgery in China. The germline CDR1 and CDR2 sequences are MGHRA and YSYEKL. The CDR3 consists of 15 residues. Three rounds of nested PCR, following a modified ARM-PCR protocol, produced the TCRbeta library. TCRdb redid the calling of the multiplex PCR reads with MiXCR, one entry per CDR3 protein. Found here are about 100,000 distinct CDR3 sequences, about 62% of them singletons; the top ten hold roughly 20%.

The chain employs TRBV4-1 and TRBJ2-5; D perhaps matches TRBD2 (5 bases). The sample consisted of distant non-tumor lung tissue. The source is a man under 40 with non-small cell lung cancer. For the CDR3, the DNA is TGTGCCAGCAGCCATGATCGGGATGAGGGAGAGACCCAGTACTTC. Translating gives CASSHDRDEGETQYF.